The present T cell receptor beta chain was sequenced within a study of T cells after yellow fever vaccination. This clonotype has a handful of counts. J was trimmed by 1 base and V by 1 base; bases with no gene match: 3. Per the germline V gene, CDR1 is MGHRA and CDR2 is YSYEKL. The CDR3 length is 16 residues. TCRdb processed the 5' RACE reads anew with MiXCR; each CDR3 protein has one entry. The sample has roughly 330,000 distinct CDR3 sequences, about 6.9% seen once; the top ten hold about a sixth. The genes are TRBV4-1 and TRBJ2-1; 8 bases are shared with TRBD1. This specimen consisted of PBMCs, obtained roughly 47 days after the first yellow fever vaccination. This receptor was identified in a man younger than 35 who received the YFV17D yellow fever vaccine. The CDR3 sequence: CASSQVGQGSYNEQFF. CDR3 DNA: TGCGCCAGCAGCCAAGTTGGACAGGGTTCCTACAATGAGCAGTTCTTC.